The next 25 T cell receptor beta chains were all read from a single sample in a study of blood T cell repertoires in COVID-19. Some clones are missing from TCRdb's copy, which holds only in-frame ones; the method was immunoSEQ multiplex PCR. The sample holds roughly 500,000 clones, roughly 88% seen once. Sample: peripheral blood. Receptors originate from a human donor in a cohort sampled during active COVID-19.

V and J are TRBV7-2 and TRBJ2-1, with 9 bases that match TRBD2. Germline V CDR1 and CDR2: SGHTA, FQGNSA. The CDR3 extends over 15 amino acids. J gave up 6 bases and V 5 bases, and 8 bases lay outside the gene matches. CDR3 sequence (DNA): TGTGCCAGCAGCCCTATAGCGGGAGCGGGCAATGAGCAGTTCTTC. This encodes CASSPIAGAGNEQFF. Full variable domain (rest looked up from reference TRBV7-2 and TRBJ2-1): GAGVSQSPSNKVTEKGKDVELRCDPISGHTALYWYRQSLGQGLEFLIYFQGNSAPDKSGLPSDRFSAERTGGSVSTLTIQRTQQEDSAVYLCASSPIAGAGNEQFFGPGTRLTVL.

The V and J genes are TRBV19 and TRBJ1-4; no clear D gene. Germline values: CDR1 LNHDA, CDR2 SQIVND (reference sequence). The CDR3 is made up of 15 amino acids. Trimming shortened V by 7 bases and J by 7 bases, and 19 bases separated the two germline ends. The CDR3 loop reads CASTRRSGGSEKLFF. The CDR3 nucleotides read TGTGCCAGTACCAGAAGGTCTGGAGGATCTGAAAAACTGTTTTTT.

The chain links TRBV21-1 to TRBJ2-1; no DNA check was done on the table's D call, TRBD2. TRBV21-1 is labeled a pseudogene. The CDR3 contains 15 residues. The CDR3 sequence: CANPGAGAKSDEQFF. In DNA, the CDR3 is TGTGCCAATCCAGGAGCGGGAGCTAAATCGGATGAGCAGTTCTTC.

This clone has just a few counts. The chain recombines TRBV30 with TRBJ2-5; 11 positions agree with TRBD2. The V gene end was trimmed by 1 base and the J gene end by 5 bases; junction bases not matched to a gene: 3. Per germline, CDR1 GTSNPN and CDR2 SVGIG (reference sequence). The CDR3 spans 14 residues. The CDR3 region is CAWSGGLAVETQYF. CDR3 coding DNA: TGTGCCTGGAGTGGGGGACTAGCGGTTGAGACCCAGTACTTC.

CDR3 region: CASSQDLTSGNNEQFF. CDR3 nucleotides: TGCGCCAGCAGCCAAGATTTAACTAGCGGTAACAATGAGCAGTTCTTC. The rearrangement uses TRBV4-3 and TRBJ2-1; 8 nucleotides align to TRBD2. V was clipped by 0 bases and J by 5 bases; unmatched bases: 6. CDR1 and CDR2 (germline): LGHNA, YSLEER. The CDR3 length is 16 residues.

The J gene is TRBJ1-1, the V gene TRBV2; 8 nucleotides line up with TRBD1. Germline trimming cut 5 bases from V and 4 bases from J; bases unmatched to any gene: 6. This CDR3 has 14 residues. Germline CDR1 reads SNHLY; CDR2 reads FYNNEI. This CDR3 is CASSSQGVGTEAFF. DNA of the CDR3: TGTGCCAGCAGTTCACAGGGGGTGGGCACTGAAGCTTTCTTT.

The chain has TRBV28 and TRBJ2-3, with 8 nucleotides matching TRBD2. V was clipped by 5 bases and J by 2 bases; unmatched bases: 9. From germline, CDR1 is MDHEN and CDR2 SYDVKM. This CDR3 spans 16 amino acids. DNA for the CDR3: TGTGCCAGCAGTCCCCCCACTAGCGGCCTCACAGATACGCAGTATTTT. This codes for CASSPPTSGLTDTQYF.

The chain carries TRBV6-2 or TRBV6-3 and TRBJ1-2; D uncertain. Trimming took 6 bases from V and 4 from J, leaving 6 bases between them. The V gene's germline CDR1 is MNHEY and CDR2 SVGEGT. The CDR3 totals 11 residues. The CDR3 spells CASSAVYGYTF. CDR3 sequence (DNA): TGTGCCAGCAGCGCAGTCTATGGCTACACCTTC.

J is TRBJ2-1 and V is TRBV4-1, with no clear D. Germline lookup yields CDR1 MGHRA and CDR2 YSYEKL. The V end was cut by 0 bases, the J end by 3 bases, with 9 bases between. The CDR3 is 15 amino acids. The CDR3 reads CASSQDSRNYNEQFF. The DNA for the CDR3 is TGCGCCAGCAGCCAAGATTCCAGAAACTACAATGAGCAGTTCTTC.

The chain joins TRBV5-1 to TRBJ2-7; D is undetermined. Germline values: CDR1 SGHRS, CDR2 YFSETQ. There are 12 residues in the CDR3. V was clipped by 4 bases and J by 6 bases, with 11 bases between them. This CDR3 is CASSREAGEQYF. The CDR3 nucleotides read TGCGCCAGCAGCCGTGAGGCCGGCGAGCAGTACTTC. Using reference TRBV5-1 and TRBJ2-7 for the parts outside the CDR3, the full variable domain is KAGVTQTPRYLIKTRGQQVTLSCSPISGHRSVSWYQQTPGQGLQFLFEYFSETQRNKGNFPGRFSGRQFSNSRSEMNVSTLELGDSALYLCASSREAGEQYFGPGTRLTVT.

The rearrangement links TRBV29-1 to TRBJ1-1, with 9 bases that match TRBD1. J was trimmed by 11 bases and V by 0 bases; bases with no gene match: 10. CDR3 length: 14 amino acids. Germline V lookup: CDR1 SQVTM, CDR2 ANQGSEA. The CDR3: CSVEETGGAGRAFF. In DNA form, the CDR3 reads TGCAGCGTTGAAGAAACAGGGGGCGCGGGTCGGGCTTTCTTT.

The gene calls are TRBV13 and TRBJ2-2; no clear D. CDR1 is PRHDT, CDR2 FYEKMQ, per germline (reference sequence). This CDR3 contains 15 residues. The V end lost 7 bases, the J end lost 0 bases, and 12 bases lay between the germline ends. In DNA, the CDR3 is TGTGCCAGCACCAAACCTACTACGAACACCGGGGAGCTGTTTTTT. It yields the protein CASTKPTTNTGELFF.

The gene calls are TRBV28 and TRBJ1-2; 7 bases line up with TRBD1. Looked up from germline, CDR1 is MDHEN and CDR2 is SYDVKM. This CDR3 has 15 amino acids. V shed 6 bases and J 3 bases; nucleotides not matched to a gene: 10. This chain's CDR3 is CASRETGSKDYGYTF. Written as DNA, the CDR3 is TGTGCCAGCAGGGAGACAGGGAGTAAAGACTATGGCTACACCTTC.

This rearrangement joins TRBV7-6 to TRBJ1-1; perhaps TRBD1 as D (6 bases). CDR3 length: 15 residues. From germline, CDR1 is SGHVS and CDR2 FNYEAQ. Trimming removed 5 bases at V and 4 bases at J, with 17 bases between. The CDR3, as DNA: TGTGCCAGCAGCCAAACCCTGCAGGGGTCCACTGAAGCTTTCTTT. It translates to CASSQTLQGSTEAFF.

This clone was seen only once. The sample holds other DNA sequences that translate to the same CDR3. This chain uses TRBV7-3 with TRBJ1-5; a possible D gene is TRBD1 (5 bases). Germline V lookup: CDR1 SGHTA, CDR2 FQGTGA. This CDR3 is built from 13 residues. V was clipped by 3 bases and J by 4 bases, with 7 bases between them. CDR3 sequence (DNA): TGTGCCAGCAGCTTGGGGCGGAATCAGCCCCAGCATTTT. This translates into CASSLGRNQPQHF.

This clone showed up just once. The chain combines TRBV10-1 with TRBJ1-2; D may be TRBD1 (6 bases). Germline V gene data show CDR1 as WNHNN and CDR2 as SYGVQD (reference sequence). With 4 bases removed from V and 1 base from J, the gap between germline ends came to 16 bases. This CDR3 comprises 16 residues. The chain's CDR3 is CASSATGLISNYGYTF. The CDR3 DNA sequence: TGCGCCAGCAGTGCCACAGGGCTTATAAGTAACTATGGCTACACCTTC.

This clone occurred once. The chain links TRBV19 to TRBJ2-7; tentatively, D is TRBD1 (5 bases). V gave up 10 bases and J gave up 3 bases, with 25 bases separating them. CDR1 is LNHDA, CDR2 SQIVND, per germline (reference sequence). The CDR3 extends over 16 amino acids. CDR3 DNA: TGTGCCACCGTGGGGCCAGCCCCTGGCCCTGACTACGAGCAGTACTTC. Translating it yields CATVGPAPGPDYEQYF.

The rearrangement joins TRBV15 to TRBJ2-7; TRBD2 matches at 14 bases. From germline, CDR1 is LNHNV and CDR2 YYDKDF (reference sequence). The V and J ends lost 8 bases and 4 bases, in that order; junction bases with no gene match: 10. The CDR3 totals 16 residues. The CDR3 DNA reads as TGTGCCACCCGGACTAGCGGGGGGAAGGCGTCGTACGAGCAGTACTTC. It is translated as CATRTSGGKASYEQYF.

The chain has TRBV11-3 and TRBJ2-1, with 11 bases identical to TRBD2. J gave up 6 bases and V 0 bases, and 7 bases lay outside the gene matches. The germline CDR1 and CDR2 sequences are SGHNT and YENEEA. There are 17 residues in the CDR3. The CDR3 region is CASSLDLGLAGSNEQFF. In DNA form, the CDR3 reads TGTGCCAGCAGCTTAGACTTAGGACTAGCGGGCTCCAATGAGCAGTTCTTC.

The chain employs TRBV5-1 and TRBJ2-1, with a weak D call TRBD2 (5 bases). CDR1 SGHRS and CDR2 YFSETQ come from the germline V gene. The V end was cut by 1 base, the J end by 4 bases, with 12 bases between. The length of the CDR3 is 15 residues. In nucleotides, the CDR3 is TGCGCCAGCAGCTTGAATAGCGAGGCTTACAATGAGCAGTTCTTC. It translates to CASSLNSEAYNEQFF.

The chain joins TRBV19 to TRBJ2-4; TRBD2 matches 7 bases. CDR3 length: 17 amino acids. Germline CDR1 reads LNHDA; CDR2 reads SQIVND (reference sequence). After removal of 10 bases from V and 1 base from J, the junction contained 16 bases not matched to a gene. This CDR3 reads CATSESSGQDAKNIQYF. In nucleotides, the CDR3 is TGTGCCACCTCGGAGAGTAGCGGGCAGGATGCCAAAAACATTCAGTACTTC.

V is TRBV10-3 and J is TRBJ1-2; TRBD1 is a possible D gene (5 bases). This CDR3 is 13 amino acids long. V lost 6 bases and J 2 bases, leaving 10 bases between the germline ends. From germline, CDR1 is ENHRY and CDR2 SYGVKD. CDR3 amino acids: CAISPDRNYGYTF. For the CDR3, the DNA is TGTGCCATCAGCCCCGACAGAAACTATGGCTACACCTTC.

This clone was seen a handful of times. This rearrangement joins TRBV7-9 to TRBJ1-3; 8 positions agree with TRBD1. This CDR3 contains 15 residues. From germline, CDR1 is SEHNR and CDR2 FQNEAQ (reference sequence). V lost 2 bases, J lost 1 base, and 1 base stayed unmatched. In DNA, the CDR3 is TGTGCCAGCAGCTTAAACAGGGGGTCTGGAAACACCATATATTTT. Residues: CASSLNRGSGNTIYF.

The chain employs TRBV6-2 or TRBV6-3 and TRBJ1-2; 8 bases are shared with TRBD1. The J segment lost 5 bases and the V segment lost 6 bases, leaving 11 bases of the junction unmatched. Germline CDR1 and CDR2: MNHEY and SVGEGT. CDR3 size: 15 residues. Here the CDR3 reads CASSPAQGARYGYTF. The CDR3 DNA sequence: TGTGCCAGCAGCCCAGCCCAGGGGGCGCGGTATGGCTACACCTTC.

This chain joins TRBV7-3 and TRBJ2-3; 7 bases are shared with TRBD2. Germline assignment: CDR1 SGHTA and CDR2 FQGTGA. This CDR3 has 13 residues. V was pared by 6 bases and J by 0 bases, with 0 bases of the junction left unmatched. CDR3 region: CASSSGSTDTQYF. In DNA, the CDR3 is TGTGCCAGCAGTAGCGGGAGCACAGATACGCAGTATTTT.